The 24 T cell receptor beta chains given below trace back to one sample, sequenced in a study of T cell changes during pregnancy in multiple sclerosis. The repertoire was sequenced with immunoSEQ multiplex PCR; TCRdb's copy has only in-frame clones and lacks some. The sample has about 50,000 clones, roughly 92% seen once. The sample was CD4+ T cells from peripheral blood mononuclear cells, taken in the third trimester of pregnancy. Receptors originate from a female donor with multiple sclerosis, enrolled in a pregnancy study.

The gene calls are TRBV7-9 and TRBJ2-3; D call uncertain. The ends were cut back, 5 bases at V and 2 bases at J, with 14 bases in the middle. This CDR3 contains 15 residues. Germline CDR1 is SEHNR and CDR2 is FQNEAQ (reference sequence). The CDR3 bases are TGTGCCAGCAGCCCAGGTCGCAGTTTCACAGATACGCAGTATTTT. This translates into CASSPGRSFTDTQYF. The entire variable domain, with the rest obtained from reference TRBV7-9 and TRBJ2-3, is as follows: DTGVSQNPRHKITKRGQNVTFRCDPISEHNRLYWYRQTLGQGPEFLTYFQNEAQLEKSRLLSDRFSAERPKGSFSTLEIQRTEQGDSAMYLCASSPGRSFTDTQYFGPGTRLTVL.

The chain uses TRBV6-6 and TRBJ1-1; TRBD1 is a possible D gene (5 bases). The length of the CDR3 is 14 residues. Germline lookup yields CDR1 MNHNY and CDR2 SVGAGI (reference sequence). V was shortened by 5 bases and J by 3 bases, with 13 bases between the two germline ends. CDR3 residues: CASSLGGGYTEAFF. The CDR3 nucleotides are TGTGCCAGCAGTCTCGGGGGGGGGTACACTGAAGCTTTCTTT.

V and J are TRBV7-2 and TRBJ1-3, with 8 positions matching TRBD1. V shed 4 bases and J 9 bases; nucleotides not matched to a gene: 14. Germline lookup yields CDR1 SGHTA and CDR2 FQGNSA. The CDR3 sequence is 16 residues long. The CDR3 nucleotides read TGTGCCAGCAGCTCTGGACAGGGCCTATTTAGGGGCACCATATATTTT. It specifies CASSSGQGLFRGTIYF.

The V call is TRBV7-2, the J call TRBJ1-2, with a weak D call TRBD1 (5 bases). The CDR3 length is 13 residues. Germline V gene sequence: CDR1 SGHTA, CDR2 FQGNSA. V was trimmed by 5 bases and J by 8 bases, leaving 15 bases between them. The CDR3 nucleotides read TGTGCCAGCAGCCGCGGGACTGTCCAAGGCTACACCTTC. The encoded protein is CASSRGTVQGYTF.

This clone was seen ten or more times. The V call is TRBV4-2, the J call TRBJ2-7; D possibly corresponds to TRBD2 (6 bases). CDR1 and CDR2 (germline): LGHNA, YNFKEQ. V lost 0 bases, J lost 2 bases, and 14 bases lay in between. This CDR3 is built from 16 residues. DNA of the CDR3: TGTGCCAGCAGCCAAGAACGGAGCGGACTAACCTACGAGCAGTACTTC. It specifies CASSQERSGLTYEQYF.

The rearrangement links TRBV29-1 to TRBJ1-3; 9 bases are a match to TRBD1. With V trimmed by 6 bases and J by 3 bases, 6 bases remained unmatched. The CDR3 totals 14 residues. Germline CDR1 SQVTM, CDR2 ANQGSEA. CDR3 region: CSVWTGDDGNTIYF. The CDR3 DNA reads TGCAGCGTCTGGACAGGGGATGATGGAAACACCATATATTTT.

This clone was observed once. The J gene is TRBJ2-5, the V gene TRBV29-1, with 11 bases fitting TRBD1. The germline CDR1 and CDR2 sequences are SQVTM and ANQGSEA. This CDR3 is 14 amino acids long. The ends lost 7 bases at V and 3 bases at J; junction bases unmatched: 7. The CDR3 DNA follows: TGCAGCGAGGGGTGGACAGGGGGCGAAGAGACCCAGTACTTC. The encoded protein is CSEGWTGGEETQYF.

The chain couples TRBV7-2 to TRBJ1-6; the match to TRBD1 covers 8 bases. The V and J ends lost 2 bases and 5 bases, in that order; junction bases with no gene match: 2. This CDR3 is 15 amino acids long. Looked up from germline, CDR1 is SGHTA and CDR2 is FQGNSA. The chain's CDR3 is CASSLRQGNNSPLHF. CDR3 bases: TGTGCCAGCAGCTTAAGACAGGGGAATAATTCACCCCTCCACTTT.

This sequence joins TRBV7-8 and TRBJ1-2; D is undetermined. Trimming cost V 1 base and J 10 bases, with 10 bases left between them. The germline V gene has CDR1 SGHVS and CDR2 FQNEAQ. The CDR3 sequence is 12 residues long. The CDR3 region is CASSLVALDYTF. DNA of the CDR3: TGTGCCAGCAGCTTAGTGGCACTAGACTACACCTTC.

V gene TRBV7-7 combines with J gene TRBJ2-2; D gene uncertain. The V gene lost 5 bases and the J gene lost 6 bases, with 13 bases spanning the gap. This CDR3 comprises 14 residues. Per germline, CDR1 SSHAT and CDR2 FNYEAQ (reference sequence). The CDR3 region is CASSLYPGAGELFF. The CDR3 nucleotides read TGTGCCAGCAGCCTTTACCCAGGTGCCGGGGAGCTGTTTTTT.

The J gene is TRBJ2-1, the V gene TRBV9; 13 bases match TRBD2. Per germline, CDR1 SGDLS and CDR2 YYNGEE. V lost 3 bases, J lost 10 bases, and 7 bases stayed unmatched. This CDR3 is built from 15 residues. The CDR3 region has the DNA TGTGCCAGCAGCGGACCGGGACTAGCGGGGAAAGAGCAGTTCTTC. The encoded protein is CASSGPGLAGKEQFF.

The rearrangement links TRBV19 to TRBJ2-1; a weak D match, TRBD1 (6 bases). This CDR3 has 14 amino acids. V shed 5 bases and J shed 3 bases, with 11 bases lying between them. Germline V gene data show CDR1 as LNHDA and CDR2 as SQIVND (reference sequence). CDR3 residues: CASSAQGFYNEQFF. Here the CDR3 DNA reads TGTGCCAGTAGTGCCCAGGGGTTCTACAATGAGCAGTTCTTC.

J is TRBJ1-2 and V is TRBV7-2; 7 nucleotides line up with TRBD1. Germline lookup yields CDR1 SGHTA and CDR2 FQGNSA. CDR3 length: 14 residues. V was clipped by 5 bases and J by 8 bases; unmatched bases: 11. The CDR3 bases are TGTGCCAGCAGCACCCTAGACAGGGACAAAGGCTACACCTTC. It translates to CASSTLDRDKGYTF.

The chain links TRBV2 to TRBJ1-5, with 7 bases fitting TRBD1. The CDR3 sequence is 16 residues long. Per germline, CDR1 SNHLY and CDR2 FYNNEI. The V gene end was trimmed by 1 base and the J gene end by 7 bases; junction bases not matched to a gene: 10. CDR3 in DNA: TGTGCCAGCAGTGAAGAGGGGGCGTCGGTAGGGCAGCCCCAGCATTTT. It encodes CASSEEGASVGQPQHF.

This chain connects TRBV10-3 to TRBJ2-7; the D is unclear. Germline V lookup: CDR1 ENHRY, CDR2 SYGVKD. Between the trimmed V and J ends, which lost 6 bases and 6 bases, there was a span of 12 bases. The length of the CDR3 is 12 residues. The CDR3 reads CAIRPGSSEQYF. The CDR3 coding sequence is TGTGCCATCAGGCCTGGTTCGAGCGAGCAGTACTTC.

V gene TRBV29-1 combines with J gene TRBJ1-4, with TRBD1 matching over 8 bases. J lost 6 bases, V lost 5 bases, and 23 bases had no gene match. CDR1 SQVTM and CDR2 ANQGSEA come from the germline V gene. The CDR3 sequence is 19 residues long. This chain's CDR3 is CSVIGQGDPVFPDDEKLFF. The CDR3 DNA reads TGCAGCGTTATTGGACAGGGCGATCCCGTTTTCCCCGATGATGAAAAACTGTTTTTT.

CDR3 bases: TGTGCCAGCAGCCTACAGGTTTTTGATGAAAAACTGTTTTTT. Encoded protein: CASSLQVFDEKLFF. The chain carries TRBV5-5 and TRBJ1-4, with a tentative D call TRBD1 (5 bases). Per germline, CDR1 SGHKS and CDR2 YYEKEE (reference sequence). The CDR3 extends over 14 amino acids. Trimming cost V 4 bases and J 6 bases, with 13 bases left between them.

The gene calls are TRBV6-5 and TRBJ2-2, with D unclear. The ends were cut back, 2 bases at V and 5 bases at J, with 3 bases in the middle. Germline V gene sequence: CDR1 MNHEY, CDR2 SVGAGI. The CDR3 covers 12 residues. CDR3 coding DNA: TGTGCCAGCAGTTACCAGACCGGGGAGCTGTTTTTT. Protein product: CASSYQTGELFF.

This chain joins TRBV5-1 and TRBJ2-1, with 9 bases matching TRBD2. Losses at the gene ends were 0 bases for V and 8 bases for J; bases not matched to a gene: 15. There are 18 residues in the CDR3. The germline CDR1 and CDR2 sequences are SGHRS and YFSETQ. This chain's CDR3 is CASSLVALGSGGYDEQFF. DNA of the CDR3: TGCGCCAGCAGCTTGGTGGCCTTGGGTAGCGGGGGATACGATGAGCAGTTCTTC.

The rearrangement links TRBV7-2 to TRBJ2-7, with D possibly TRBD2 on 5 matching bases. Trimming took 3 bases from V and 5 from J, leaving 8 bases between them. Per germline, CDR1 SGHTA and CDR2 FQGNSA. The CDR3 runs 12 residues. The CDR3 loop reads CASSLWENEQYF. Here the CDR3 DNA reads TGTGCCAGCAGCTTGTGGGAGAACGAGCAGTACTTC.

This clone was counted a single time. The V gene is TRBV18, the J gene TRBJ2-7; D possibly corresponds to TRBD2 (6 bases). CDR1 is KGHSH, CDR2 LQKENI, per germline. CDR3 length equals 13 residues. V was shortened by 3 bases and J by 3 bases, with 9 bases between the two germline ends. The CDR3 nucleotides read TGTGCCAGCTCACCCTCCGGGAGCTACGAGCAGTACTTC. Amino acid sequence: CASSPSGSYEQYF.

The chain combines TRBV30 with TRBJ1-3, with D maybe TRBD1 (5 bases). Germline loops: CDR1 GTSNPN, CDR2 SVGIG (reference sequence). The CDR3 contains 16 residues. Trimming left V 1 base short and J 4 bases short, with 17 bases between. The CDR3 here is CAWSGSGGMSGNTIYF. CDR3 in DNA: TGTGCCTGGAGTGGGAGCGGGGGAATGTCGGGAAACACCATATATTTT.

The chain recombines TRBV19 with TRBJ2-6, with a possible D match to TRBD1 (6 bases). The V end lost 7 bases, the J end lost 1 base, and 23 bases lay between the germline ends. CDR3 length: 19 amino acids. Germline V lookup: CDR1 LNHDA, CDR2 SQIVND (reference sequence). CDR3 region: CASTPPTGFFPSGANVLTF. The CDR3 nucleotides are TGTGCCAGTACCCCCCCAACAGGGTTCTTCCCTTCTGGGGCCAACGTCCTGACTTTC.

The chain combines TRBV9 with TRBJ1-1; D remains ambiguous. Trimming pared 0 bases from V and 8 bases from J, leaving 14 bases between. CDR1 SGDLS and CDR2 YYNGEE come from the germline V gene. The length of the CDR3 is 14 residues. In DNA, the CDR3 is TGTGCCAGCAGCGTAGAAGCCGCCGCACTGGAAGCTTTCTTT. Translated, it gives CASSVEAAALEAFF. Filled out from reference TRBV9 and TRBJ1-1, the complete variable domain reads DSGVTQTPKHLITATGQRVTLRCSPRSGDLSVYWYQQSLDQGLQFLIQYYNGEERAKGNILERFSAQQFPDLHSELNLSSLELGDSALYFCASSVEAAALEAFFGQGTRLTVV.